These T cell receptor beta chains were read from a single sample in a study of T cells in Graves' hyperthyroidism and ophthalmopathy. TCRdb itself ran the multiplex PCR reads through MiXCR, one entry per CDR3 protein. The table shows around 600,000 distinct CDR3 sequences, with 15% to 20% occurring only once. Specimen: blood. The receptors were gathered from a woman between 35 and 50 years old with Graves' ophthalmopathy. Each CDR3 is given with its conserved first and last residue. A D gene is named only where the DNA matches it firmly. The size of a clone is reported for some rows only, either as once, few or many, or as a class for expanded clones.

j_call | v_call | clone_size | d_call | cdr3_nt | cdr3_aa
TRBJ2-1 | TRBV2 | . | . | TGTGCCAGCAGTGACGGCGAATACAATGAGCAGTTCTTC | CASSDGEYNEQFF
TRBJ2-2 | TRBV9 | . | . | TGTGCCAGCAGCGTACAACCAAACACCGGGGAGCTGTTTTTT | CASSVQPNTGELFF
TRBJ2-7 | TRBV15 | . | . | TGTGCCACCAGCAGTGGGACTTCCTACGAGCGGTACTTC | CATSSGTSYERYF
TRBJ1-2 | TRBV5-1 | few | . | TGCGCCAGCAGCTCCCCACCCACTAACTATGGCTACACCTTC | CASSSPPTNYGYTF
TRBJ2-3 | TRBV5-5 | few | . | TGTGCCAGCAGCTTGGTCGTTCCCACAGATACGCAGTATTTT | CASSLVVPTDTQYF
TRBJ2-1 | TRBV18 | . | . | TGTGCCAGCTTACCACCGGGATTGCAGGGGAGGGATGAGCAGTTCTTC | CASLPPGLQGRDEQFF
TRBJ2-5 | TRBV6-5 | . | . | TGTGCCAGCAGTTACCCTACCAACGGGCAAGAGACCCAGTACTTC | CASSYPTNGQETQYF
TRBJ2-7 | TRBV18 | few | . | TGTGCCAGCTCACCAAGTGTGTCTCCTTTCTACGAGCAGTACTTC | CASSPSVSPFYEQYF
TRBJ1-1 | TRBV3-1 | many | . | TGTGCCAGCAGCCCGCAAGGGGGGGGTGGGGCTTTCTTT | CASSPQGGGGAFF
TRBJ1-1 | TRBV7-8 | . | . | TGTGCCAGCAGCTTAGCTGTAGCTGGAACCATGAACACTGAAGCTTTCTTT | CASSLAVAGTMNTEAFF
TRBJ1-5 | TRBV6-2/TRBV6-3 | few | TRBD1 | TGTGCCAGCAGTACCGGACAGGAGAATCAGCCCCAGCATTTT | CASSTGQENQPQHF
TRBJ2-7 | TRBV11-2 | . | . | TGTGCCAGCATCCGGGACACTTCCTACGAGCAGTACTTC | CASIRDTSYEQYF
TRBJ2-1 | TRBV5-1 | few | . | TGCGCCAGCCAGGCCCCAGGGACCTACTACAATGAGCAGTTCTTC | CASQAPGTYYNEQFF
TRBJ2-7 | TRBV19 | . | TRBD1 | TGTGCCAGTACCCTGACAGGGGGCTACAATGAGCAGTACTTC | CASTLTGGYNEQYF
TRBJ2-5 | TRBV3-1 | . | TRBD2 | TGTGCCAGCAGCCAAGATGGTGGGACTACACAAGAGACCCAGTACTTC | CASSQDGGTTQETQYF
TRBJ1-6 | TRBV4-1 | . | . | TGCGCCAGCAGCCTCTGGGGGGTCGGGTCACCCCTCCACTTT | CASSLWGVGSPLHF
TRBJ1-2 | TRBV30 | . | . | TGTGCCTGGAGTGTACAGGGTAGCTACACCTTC | CAWSVQGSYTF
TRBJ2-1 | TRBV5-1 | many | TRBD1 | TGCGCCAGCAGCCAAAAATCAGGGGGTCCTTACAATGAGCAGTTCTTC | CASSQKSGGPYNEQFF
TRBJ2-3 | TRBV20-1 | many | . | TGCAGTGCCCAGGGGTACACAGATACGCAGTATTTT | CSAQGYTDTQYF
TRBJ1-6 | TRBV18 | many | TRBD1 | TGTGCCAGCTCACTCCGGGACAGCCTCCACTTT | CASSLRDSLHF
TRBJ1-5 | TRBV6-1 | few | . | TGTGCCACCACAGGGATTAGCAATCAGCCCCAGCATTTT | CATTGISNQPQHF
TRBJ2-2 | TRBV3-1 | many | . | TGTGCCAGCAGCCAGGGTCTCGCGGGGGAGCTGTTTTTT | CASSQGLAGELFF
TRBJ2-7 | TRBV28 | . | TRBD1 | TGTGCCAGCAACCCTTACGGAGTGTTTCAGGGGGCGGGGGAGCAGTACTTC | CASNPYGVFQGAGEQYF
TRBJ1-2 | TRBV6-1 | few | TRBD1 | TGTGCCAGCAGTTATGACCCAGGGGGCTATGGCTACACCTTC | CASSYDPGGYGYTF
TRBJ2-7 | TRBV15 | once | TRBD1 | TGTGCCACCAGCGAGGGACAGGGGAACCCCTACGAGCAGTACTTC | CATSEGQGNPYEQYF
TRBJ2-7 | TRBV11-1 | many | . | TGTGCCAGCAGCAGAAGGGGCGGGATCTCCTACGAGCAGTACTTC | CASSRRGGISYEQYF
TRBJ2-7 | TRBV28 | medium-sized | . | TGTGCCAGCAGTGCCCGACAGGTTGGAAACGAGCAGTACTTC | CASSARQVGNEQYF
TRBJ1-5 | TRBV6-1 | many | TRBD1 | TGTGCCAGCAGTGAACGACAGGGGGTATATAGCAATCAGCCCCAGCATTTT | CASSERQGVYSNQPQHF